Below are 8 T cell receptor beta chains sequenced from a single sample in a study of blood T cell repertoires in COVID-19. TCRdb's copy holds only in-frame clones and misses some; the assay was immunoSEQ multiplex PCR. The sample has 200,000 to 250,000 clones, more than 65% seen once. The sample consisted of peripheral blood. The source is a woman between 35 and 50 years old with active or convalescent COVID-19.

V and J are TRBV5-1 and TRBJ1-3; 7 bases are shared with TRBD1. Trimming removed 4 bases from V and 6 bases from J; junction bases left unmatched: 7. Germline lookup yields CDR1 SGHRS and CDR2 YFSETQ. This CDR3 is 14 amino acids long. The CDR3 sequence is CASSRDRVENTIYF. The CDR3 DNA follows: TGCGCCAGCAGCCGTGACAGGGTGGAAAACACCATATATTTT.

The J gene is TRBJ1-2, the V gene TRBV6-1; possibly TRBD1 for D (5 bases). Trimming removed 1 base from V and 2 bases from J, with 14 bases in between. Germline V gene lookup returns CDR1 MNHNS and CDR2 SASEGT. This CDR3 contains 16 residues. The CDR3 nucleotides are TGTGCCAGCAGTGAAGATGGAGGGGTCTCGAACTATGGCTACACCTTC. This gives the protein CASSEDGGVSNYGYTF.

The V gene is TRBV2, the J gene TRBJ1-1; no clear D gene. The CDR3 has 14 amino acids. V was clipped by 10 bases and J by 0 bases, with 15 bases between them. Germline values: CDR1 SNHLY, CDR2 FYNNEI. DNA for the CDR3: TGTGCCAAGAGACCAACACAGATGAACACTGAAGCTTTCTTT. This sequence encodes CAKRPTQMNTEAFF.

This rearrangement joins TRBV6-5 to TRBJ1-5; no reliable D call. The germline CDR1 and CDR2 sequences are MNHEY and SVGAGI. Between the trimmed V and J ends, which lost 4 bases and 1 base, there was a span of 11 bases. The CDR3 loop spans 15 amino acids. CDR3 residues: CASSSDTGSNQPQHF. The CDR3 DNA is TGTGCCAGCAGTTCCGACACGGGAAGCAATCAGCCCCAGCATTTT.

V usage is TRBV2 and J usage is TRBJ2-7; perhaps TRBD2 as D (5 bases). Between the trimmed V and J ends, which lost 9 bases and 1 base, there was a span of 16 bases. Germline V gene sequence: CDR1 SNHLY, CDR2 FYNNEI. The CDR3 covers 14 residues. The DNA of the CDR3 is TGTGCCAGTTCCCGGGATAGAAGTTCCTACGAGCAGTACTTC. Its translation: CASSRDRSSYEQYF.

V gene TRBV18 combines with J gene TRBJ2-1; TRBD2 agrees at 7 bases. The CDR3 has 16 residues. CDR1 is KGHSH, CDR2 LQKENI, per germline. Losses at the gene ends were 1 base for V and 1 base for J; bases not matched to a gene: 4. Here the CDR3 DNA reads TGTGCCAGCTCACCACTTCGGGGGGATTCCTACAATGAGCAGTTCTTC. Translating gives CASSPLRGDSYNEQFF.

V gene TRBV12-3 or TRBV12-4 combines with J gene TRBJ1-3; no clear D gene. The V end was cut by 5 bases, the J end by 4 bases, with 9 bases between. This CDR3 has 13 residues. CDR3 loop: CASSLHQGNTIYF. CDR3 in DNA: TGTGCCAGCAGTCTCCACCAGGGAAACACCATATATTTT.

This chain uses TRBV2 with TRBJ2-7, with 7 bases that match TRBD2. Trimming took 5 bases from V and 2 from J; bases not matched to a gene: 9. The CDR3 is 15 amino acids. Germline CDR1 SNHLY, CDR2 FYNNEI. This CDR3 reads CASSPTSGEAYEQYF. Written as DNA, the CDR3 is TGTGCCAGCAGTCCTACCAGCGGGGAAGCCTACGAGCAGTACTTC.